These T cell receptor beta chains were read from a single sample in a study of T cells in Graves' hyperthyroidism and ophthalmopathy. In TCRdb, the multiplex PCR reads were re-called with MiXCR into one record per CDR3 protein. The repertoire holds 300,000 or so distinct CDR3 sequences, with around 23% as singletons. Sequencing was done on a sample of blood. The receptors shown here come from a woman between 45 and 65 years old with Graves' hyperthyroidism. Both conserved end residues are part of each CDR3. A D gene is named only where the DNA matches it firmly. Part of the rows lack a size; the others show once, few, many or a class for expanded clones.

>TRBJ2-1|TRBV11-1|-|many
TGTGCCAGCAGCGGACCCCTGAGCTCCTACAATGAGCAGTTCTTC
CASSGPLSSYNEQFF
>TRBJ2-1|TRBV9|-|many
TGTGCCAGCAGCGTAGCTGGACAGCGGGGCTACAATGAGCAGTTCTTC
CASSVAGQRGYNEQFF
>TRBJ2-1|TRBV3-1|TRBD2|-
TGTGCCAGCAGCCCTTGGACTAGCGGGAGGGCCTTGCGAGATGAGCAGTTCTTC
CASSPWTSGRALRDEQFF
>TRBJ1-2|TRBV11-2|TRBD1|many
TGTGCCAGCAGCTTAGCCGCACCAACAGGGGACCAGGATGGCTACACCTTC
CASSLAAPTGDQDGYTF
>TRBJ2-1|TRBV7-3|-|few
TGTGCCAGCAGCTCCTCGCCCGGGGGAGTGGGTAATGAGCAGTTCTTC
CASSSSPGGVGNEQFF
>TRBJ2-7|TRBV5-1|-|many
TGCGCCAGCAGCTTGGATCCTTCACGGTCGAGGGATTACGAGCAGTACTTC
CASSLDPSRSRDYEQYF
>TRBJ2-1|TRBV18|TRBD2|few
TGTGCCAGCTCACCACGCCTGAGCGGGGCCTACAATGAGCAGTTCTTC
CASSPRLSGAYNEQFF
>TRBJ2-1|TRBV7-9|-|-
TGTGCCAGCAGCTTAACCGGGTTCGAGGGGTTCTTC
CASSLTGFEGFF
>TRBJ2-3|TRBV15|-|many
TGTGCCACCAGCAGAGTTAGGCCCTCCGGGGATAGGGCCGATACGCAGTATTTT
CATSRVRPSGDRADTQYF
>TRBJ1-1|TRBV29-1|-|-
TGCAGCGTTGGGTGGAACACTGAAGCTTTCTTT
CSVGWNTEAFF
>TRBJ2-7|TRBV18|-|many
TGTGCCAGCTCACCCGGACTGAACGAGCAGTACTTC
CASSPGLNEQYF
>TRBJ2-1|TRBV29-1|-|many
TGCAGCGTTGAATCCATGACCTCCTACAATGAGCAGTTCTTC
CSVESMTSYNEQFF
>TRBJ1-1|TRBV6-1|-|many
TGTGCCAGCACCTCGGGGGGGGTTACTGAAGCTTTCTTT
CASTSGGVTEAFF
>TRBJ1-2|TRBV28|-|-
TGTGGCAGCACCTCCGGACCTAACTATGGCTACACCTTC
CGSTSGPNYGYTF
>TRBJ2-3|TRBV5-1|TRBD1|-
TGCGCCAGCAGCTTGGAATCAGGGGGCAGCGCAGATACGCGGTATTTT
CASSLESGGSADTRYF
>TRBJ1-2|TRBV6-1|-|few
TGTGCCAGCAGTTCCCTCGGCCGCCTTAACTATGGCTACACCTTC
CASSSLGRLNYGYTF